Listed below are T cell receptor beta chains from one sample, sequenced in a study of T cell responses to AZD1222 COVID-19 vaccine. TCRdb's copy holds only in-frame clones and misses some; the assay was immunoSEQ multiplex PCR. The repertoire holds some 99,000 clones, roughly 86% seen once, with around 13% in the top ten. The source material was peripheral blood, sampled on day 0 of MenACWY control vaccination. All receptors derive from an adult in good health. The CDR3 runs from the conserved cysteine through the conserved F or W. D genes are given only for firm matches. Clone size is stated in some rows and not others, as once, few, many or a class when expanded.

.	TRBD2	TRBV4-3	TRBJ2-7	TGCGCCAGCAGCCAAGGACCGGGACTAGGGGGTTACGAGCAGTACTTC	CASSQGPGLGGYEQYF
.	TRBD2	TRBV7-8	TRBJ2-2	TGTGCCAGCAGCTGGGACTACCGAGGCACCGGGGAGCTGTTTTTT	CASSWDYRGTGELFF
.	.	TRBV11-2	TRBJ2-3	TGTGCCAGCAGCTTCACCCCAACTAGCACAGATACGCAGTATTTT	CASSFTPTSTDTQYF
.	.	TRBV6-2/TRBV6-3	TRBJ2-4	TGTGCCAGCAGTTCGGACAACCTCGTAGCCAAAAACATTCAGTACTTC	CASSSDNLVAKNIQYF
few	TRBD1	TRBV5-5	TRBJ1-5	TGTGCCAGCAGCCCCGGGACAGGGGGCAATCAGCCCCAGCATTTT	CASSPGTGGNQPQHF
.	TRBD1	TRBV2	TRBJ2-5	TGTGCCAGCAGGGGACAGGGACCGAGGGAGACCCAGTACTTC	CASRGQGPRETQYF
.	.	TRBV5-1	TRBJ1-4	TGCGCCAGCAGCCCGGACCCAGTTAATGAAAAACTGTTTTTT	CASSPDPVNEKLFF
.	.	TRBV27	TRBJ2-3	TGTGCCAGCGGAGAACCCCGCACAGATACGCAGTATTTT	CASGEPRTDTQYF
.	.	TRBV27	TRBJ2-1	TGTGCCAGCAGCAAGGGGGGCAGGGGACCCTACAATGAGCAGTTCTTC	CASSKGGRGPYNEQFF
.	TRBD1	TRBV28	TRBJ2-3	TGTGCCAGCAGGGGACAGGGTTTTTATTACGCGTGGACAGATACGCAGTATTTT	CASRGQGFYYAWTDTQYF
once	.	TRBV28	TRBJ1-6	TGTGCCAGCAGAATCGGGGGGCTGGATTCACCCCTCCACTTT	CASRIGGLDSPLHF
once	TRBD1	TRBV7-9	TRBJ1-1	TGTGCCAGCAGCTTACTACAGGGGTATGTCGCTTTCTTT	CASSLLQGYVAFF
.	.	TRBV7-2	TRBJ2-2	TGTGCCAGCAGCCCCCGACTAGGGGACACCGGGGAGCTGTTTTTT	CASSPRLGDTGELFF
few	TRBD2	TRBV19	TRBJ2-2	TGTGCCAGTATCTCCGGGGGGGCCGAAACCGGGGAGCTGTTTTTT	CASISGGAETGELFF
.	.	TRBV5-1	TRBJ2-7	TGCGCCAGCATGAATGGGCGTGCAGGTACGGAGGAGCAGTACTTC	CASMNGRAGTEEQYF
.	.	TRBV3-1/TRBV3-2	TRBJ1-1	TGTGCCAGCAGCCAGATGGGCCGGGGGCCTGAAGCTTTCTTT	CASSQMGRGPEAFF
.	.	TRBV5-5	TRBJ2-3	TGTGCCAGCAGCTCCATAGTGACGGTAGATACGCAGTATTTT	CASSSIVTVDTQYF
.	.	TRBV15	TRBJ2-3	TGTGCCACCAGCAGCGCCAGCGACCTAGGGACCACAGATACGCAGTATTTT	CATSSASDLGTTDTQYF
.	TRBD2	TRBV29-1	TRBJ2-1	TGCAGCGTTGATTTGCGGGAGGACCCCAATGAGCAGTTCTTC	CSVDLREDPNEQFF
.	TRBD1	TRBV6-6	TRBJ1-5	TGTGCCAGCAGACACAGGGGAGGGGGTCAGCCCCAGCATTTT	CASRHRGGGQPQHF
.	TRBD1	TRBV5-1	TRBJ2-2	TGCGCCAGCAGCGCCGGGACAGGCCTATCGAACACCGGGGAGCTGTTTTTT	CASSAGTGLSNTGELFF
.	.	TRBV3-1/TRBV3-2	TRBJ2-7	TGTGCCAGCAGCCAAGATCTCGGGACCGAGCAGTACTTC	CASSQDLGTEQYF
once	TRBD1	TRBV7-2	TRBJ1-5	TGTGCCAGCAGCTACCGCTCCGGGACAGGGGCAAATCAGCCCCAGCATTTT	CASSYRSGTGANQPQHF
.	TRBD1	TRBV29-1	TRBJ1-1	TGCAGCACCAAGGGGGCGGGGAACACTGAAGCTTTCTTT	CSTKGAGNTEAFF
once	.	TRBV2	TRBJ1-1	TGTGCCAGCCTTCTTCTATCGGAGAACACTGAAGCTTTCTTT	CASLLLSENTEAFF
.	.	TRBV5-5	TRBJ2-3	TGTGCCAGCAGCTTCATTAGCGGAGGGTACACAGATACGCAGTATTTT	CASSFISGGYTDTQYF